The rows below give T cell receptor beta chains drawn from one sample of a study of blood T cell repertoires in COVID-19. Libraries were prepared by immunoSEQ multiplex PCR; TCRdb keeps only in-frame clonotypes and omits some of them. This table has 130,000 or so clones, about four fifths appearing once. Material for sequencing was PBMCs or T cells enriched from blood (not recorded which). These receptors came from a woman in her twenties or thirties who had recovered from COVID-19. The CDR3 runs from the conserved cysteine through the conserved F or W. A D gene is named only where the DNA matches it firmly. Only part of the rows carry a size: once, few, many, or a class if the clone is expanded.

>TRBJ1-1|13|-|TRBV10-3|TRBD1
CAISDPDRTEAFF
TGTGCCATCAGTGACCCGGACAGGACTGAAGCTTTCTTT
>TRBJ1-1|15|few|TRBV5-1|TRBD1
CASSPRQGWGTEAFF
TGCGCCAGCAGCCCGCGACAGGGTTGGGGCACTGAAGCTTTCTTT
>TRBJ2-5|15|-|TRBV7-7|TRBD2
CASEASGSRGETQYF
TGTGCTAGCGAGGCTAGCGGGAGTAGGGGAGAGACCCAGTACTTC
>TRBJ2-2|14|-|TRBV5-4|TRBD2
CASSIGTNLRELFF
TGTGCCAGCAGCATCGGGACTAATCTCCGGGAGCTGTTTTTT
>TRBJ1-2|13|-|TRBV7-8|-
CASSDDRIYGYTF
TGTGCCAGCAGCGACGACAGGATCTATGGCTACACCTTC
>TRBJ2-5|16|once|TRBV6-1|TRBD2
CASSEALRGRGGTQYF
TGTGCCAGCAGTGAAGCGCTTCGAGGGAGGGGCGGGACCCAGTACTTC
>TRBJ2-3|17|-|TRBV5-1|TRBD2
CASSTKPSGSGADTQYF
TGCGCCAGCAGCACCAAGCCTAGCGGGAGTGGGGCAGATACGCAGTATTTT
>TRBJ1-5|16|few|TRBV30|-
CAWSVRQGFSNQPQHF
TGTGCCTGGAGTGTACGACAAGGATTTAGCAATCAGCCCCAGCATTTT
>TRBJ2-7|15|-|TRBV7-9|TRBD1
CASSLAGTGRYEQYF
TGTGCCAGCAGCTTAGCGGGGACAGGGCGGTACGAGCAGTACTTC
>TRBJ2-3|17|-|TRBV3-1/TRBV3-2|TRBD2
CASSLGGLAGGTDTQYF
TGTGCCAGCAGCCTCGGGGGGCTAGCGGGAGGAACAGATACGCAGTATTTT
>TRBJ2-1|19|-|TRBV7-3|TRBD2
CASSPLPPGLAGADNEQFF
TGTGCCAGCAGCCCCCTTCCCCCGGGACTAGCGGGAGCTGACAATGAGCAGTTCTTC
>TRBJ2-7|14|-|TRBV2|TRBD2
CASSEERGAYEQYF
TGTGCCAGCAGTGAAGAGCGGGGGGCCTACGAGCAGTACTTC
>TRBJ2-1|17|-|TRBV28|-
CASTPSSLAARHNEQFF
TGTGCCAGCACCCCCTCCTCCTTAGCGGCCCGTCACAATGAGCAGTTCTTC
>TRBJ1-1|15|-|TRBV5-1|-
CASSLRAGVRIEAFF
TGCGCCAGCAGCTTGCGGGCGGGGGTTCGGATTGAAGCTTTCTTT
>TRBJ2-7|14|-|TRBV20-1|-
CSASSRKLSYEQYF
TGCAGTGCTAGTTCGCGAAAGCTCTCCTACGAGCAGTACTTC
>TRBJ2-2|16|once|TRBV9|-
CASSVRFNSNTGELFF
TGTGCCAGCAGCGTAAGATTCAACTCGAACACCGGGGAGCTGTTTTTT
>TRBJ2-3|19|-|TRBV4-3|TRBD2
CASSQDGTSGRVLTDTQYF
TGCGCCAGCAGCCAAGATGGGACTAGCGGGAGGGTCCTCACAGATACGCAGTATTTT
>TRBJ1-2|14|-|TRBV5-6|-
CASIPNGLGYGYTF
TGTGCCAGCATCCCGAATGGGCTCGGCTATGGCTACACCTTC
>TRBJ2-1|16|-|TRBV9|TRBD2
CASSVGPSGSVHEQFF
TGTGCCAGCAGCGTAGGCCCTAGCGGGAGTGTGCATGAGCAGTTCTTC
>TRBJ2-3|14|-|TRBV19|TRBD1
CASTLDRLTDTQYF
TGTGCCAGTACCCTGGACAGGCTCACAGATACGCAGTATTTT
>TRBJ2-7|15|-|TRBV9|TRBD1
CASSVTGATTYEQYF
TGTGCCAGCAGCGTCACAGGGGCTACTACTTACGAGCAGTACTTC
>TRBJ2-7|12|-|TRBV29-1|-
CSAGTGIGEQYF
TGCAGCGCCGGTACCGGTATCGGCGAGCAGTACTTC
>TRBJ2-1|13|few|TRBV15|-
CATSRVGASEQFF
TGTGCCACCAGCAGAGTGGGGGCTAGCGAGCAGTTCTTC
>TRBJ1-3|18|-|TRBV27|-
CASSLYPLGTGGGNTIYF
TGTGCCAGCAGTTTATATCCACTCGGGACCGGGGGAGGAAACACCATATATTTT
>TRBJ2-2|16|few|TRBV4-2|-
CASSQEVRAATGELFF
TGTGCCAGCAGCCAAGAGGTCAGGGCGGCCACCGGGGAGCTGTTTTTT
>TRBJ2-5|14|-|TRBV5-1|-
CASSRDSTQETQYF
TGCGCCAGCAGCCGAGACTCCACACAAGAGACCCAGTACTTC
>TRBJ1-1|11|-|TRBV28|-
CASNTRRSAFF
TGTGCCAGCAACACGAGAAGGAGCGCTTTCTTT
>TRBJ2-5|16|-|TRBV18|-
CASSPNSRAPRETQYF
TGTGCCAGCTCACCTAATTCCAGGGCTCCACGGGAGACCCAGTACTTC
>TRBJ1-2|19|-|TRBV5-8|TRBD1
CASSLLTGTGLFSNYGYTF
TGTGCCAGCAGCCTACTAACCGGGACAGGCCTCTTCTCTAACTATGGCTACACCTTC
>TRBJ2-1|16|-|TRBV7-3|-
CASSLTGGVRANEQFF
TGTGCCAGCAGCTTAACGGGCGGGGTCCGGGCCAATGAGCAGTTCTTC
>TRBJ2-7|17|-|TRBV7-2|TRBD1
CASSKDRGGYPSYEQYF
TGTGCCAGCAGCAAGGACAGGGGAGGCTATCCCTCCTACGAGCAGTACTTC
>TRBJ2-2|14|-|TRBV9|TRBD2
CASSVVLAGGELFF
TGTGCCAGCAGCGTAGTGCTAGCGGGAGGGGAGCTGTTTTTT
>TRBJ2-7|16|-|TRBV5-4|TRBD2
CASSPKTLAGGVEQYF
TGTGCCAGCAGCCCGAAGACGCTAGCGGGGGGGGTCGAGCAGTACTTC
>TRBJ1-4|17|-|TRBV7-9|TRBD1
CASSLSPTGGSNEKLFF
TGTGCCAGCAGCTTATCCCCAACAGGGGGCTCTAATGAAAAACTGTTTTTT
>TRBJ1-4|15|-|TRBV28|TRBD1
CASSDPDRENEKLFF
TGTGCCAGCAGTGACCCGGACAGGGAAAATGAAAAACTGTTTTTT
>TRBJ2-7|18|-|TRBV7-9|TRBD2
CARKTGTSGRRRVYEQYF
TGTGCCAGGAAAACCGGGACTAGCGGGAGGCGCCGGGTCTACGAGCAGTACTTC
>TRBJ2-2|17|-|TRBV19|-
CASSIGVGGIGPGELFF
TGTGCCAGTAGTATAGGAGTGGGCGGGATCGGCCCCGGGGAGCTGTTTTTT
>TRBJ1-2|12|-|TRBV28|-
CASRPDSHGYTF
TGTGCCAGCAGGCCGGACAGCCATGGCTACACCTTC
>TRBJ1-6|16|-|TRBV6-5|-
CASSYRTSSYNSPLHF
TGTGCCAGCAGTTACAGGACTAGCTCCTATAATTCACCCCTCCACTTT
>TRBJ2-3|13|-|TRBV24-1|TRBD2
CATSVAGVDTQYF
TGTGCCACCAGTGTAGCGGGAGTGGATACGCAGTATTTT
>TRBJ1-2|13|few|TRBV7-2|TRBD1
CASSLADRVGYTF
TGTGCCAGCAGCTTAGCGGACAGGGTCGGCTACACCTTC